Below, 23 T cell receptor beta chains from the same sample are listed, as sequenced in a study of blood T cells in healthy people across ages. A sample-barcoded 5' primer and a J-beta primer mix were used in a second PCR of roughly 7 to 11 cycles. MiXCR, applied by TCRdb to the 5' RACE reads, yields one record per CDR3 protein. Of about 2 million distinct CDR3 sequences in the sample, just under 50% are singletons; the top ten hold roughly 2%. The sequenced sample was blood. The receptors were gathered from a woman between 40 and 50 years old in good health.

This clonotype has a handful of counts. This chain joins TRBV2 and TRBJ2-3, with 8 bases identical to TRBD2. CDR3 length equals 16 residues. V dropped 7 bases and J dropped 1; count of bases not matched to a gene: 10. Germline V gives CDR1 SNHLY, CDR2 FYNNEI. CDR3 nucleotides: TGTGCCAGCAACGGGGGGGCCGATGTCCGCACAGATACGCAGTATTTT. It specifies CASNGGADVRTDTQYF.

The CDR3 sequence: CASSYIRGRGTEAFF. Here the CDR3 DNA reads TGTGCCAGCAGTTATATTCGGGGGAGAGGAACTGAAGCTTTCTTT. The chain links TRBV6-2 or TRBV6-3 to TRBJ1-1, with D possibly being TRBD1 (5 bases). Germline V gene sequence: CDR1 MNHEY, CDR2 SVGEGT. V was pared by 3 bases and J by 5 bases, with 16 bases between. The CDR3 totals 15 residues.

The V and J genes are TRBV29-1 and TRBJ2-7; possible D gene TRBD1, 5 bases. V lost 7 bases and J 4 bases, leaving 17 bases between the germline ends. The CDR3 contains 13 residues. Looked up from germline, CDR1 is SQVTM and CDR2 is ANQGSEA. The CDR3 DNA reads TGCAGCGCTGCGCAGGGAAACAGATACGAGCAGTACTTC. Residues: CSAAQGNRYEQYF.

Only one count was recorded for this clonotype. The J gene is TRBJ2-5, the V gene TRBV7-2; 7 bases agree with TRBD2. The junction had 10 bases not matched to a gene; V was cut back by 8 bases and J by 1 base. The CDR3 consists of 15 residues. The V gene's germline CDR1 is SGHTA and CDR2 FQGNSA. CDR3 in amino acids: CASDPSGGFQETQYF. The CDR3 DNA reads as TGTGCCAGCGACCCTTCCGGGGGGTTCCAAGAGACCCAGTACTTC.

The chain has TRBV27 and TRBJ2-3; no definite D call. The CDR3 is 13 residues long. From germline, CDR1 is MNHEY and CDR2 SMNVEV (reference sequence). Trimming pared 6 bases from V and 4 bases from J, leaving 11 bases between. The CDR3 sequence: CASRTFIADTQYF. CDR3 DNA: TGTGCCAGCAGGACATTTATTGCAGATACGCAGTATTTT.

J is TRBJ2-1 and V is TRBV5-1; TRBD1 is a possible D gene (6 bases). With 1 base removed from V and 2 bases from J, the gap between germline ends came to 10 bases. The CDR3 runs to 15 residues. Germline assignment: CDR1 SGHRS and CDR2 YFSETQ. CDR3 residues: CASSLQGTTYNEQFF. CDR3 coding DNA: TGCGCCAGCAGCTTGCAGGGGACCACCTACAATGAGCAGTTCTTC.

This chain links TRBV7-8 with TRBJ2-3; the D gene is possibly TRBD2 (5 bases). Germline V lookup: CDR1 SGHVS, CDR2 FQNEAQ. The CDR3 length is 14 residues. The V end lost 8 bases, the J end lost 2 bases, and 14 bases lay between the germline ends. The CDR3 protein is CASGSGPHTDTQYF. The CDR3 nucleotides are TGTGCCAGCGGCAGCGGACCCCACACAGATACGCAGTATTTT. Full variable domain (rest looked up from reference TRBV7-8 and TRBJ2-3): GAGVSQSPRYKVAKRGQDVALRCDPISGHVSLFWYQQALGQGPEFLTYFQNEAQLDKSGLPSDRFFAERPEGSVSTLKIQRTQQEDSAVYLCASGSGPHTDTQYFGPGTRLTVL.

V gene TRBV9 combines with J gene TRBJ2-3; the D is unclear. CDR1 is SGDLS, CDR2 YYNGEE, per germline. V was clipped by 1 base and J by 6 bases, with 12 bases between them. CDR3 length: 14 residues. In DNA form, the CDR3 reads TGTGCCAGCAGCGTACAGACTGCTCTTGATACGCAGTATTTT. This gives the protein CASSVQTALDTQYF.

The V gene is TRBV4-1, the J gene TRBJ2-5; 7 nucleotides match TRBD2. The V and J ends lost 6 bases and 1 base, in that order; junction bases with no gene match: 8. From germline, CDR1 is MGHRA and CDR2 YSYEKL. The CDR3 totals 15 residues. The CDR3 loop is CASRGYGGVQETQYF. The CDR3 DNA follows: TGCGCCAGCAGAGGATATGGGGGGGTCCAAGAGACCCAGTACTTC.

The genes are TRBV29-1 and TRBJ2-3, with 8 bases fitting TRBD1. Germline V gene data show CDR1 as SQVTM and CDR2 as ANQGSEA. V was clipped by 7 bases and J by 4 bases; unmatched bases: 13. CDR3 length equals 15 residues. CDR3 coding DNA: TGCAGCGCCGCAGTTGGGACAGGATCTGCAGATACGCAGTATTTT. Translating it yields CSAAVGTGSADTQYF.

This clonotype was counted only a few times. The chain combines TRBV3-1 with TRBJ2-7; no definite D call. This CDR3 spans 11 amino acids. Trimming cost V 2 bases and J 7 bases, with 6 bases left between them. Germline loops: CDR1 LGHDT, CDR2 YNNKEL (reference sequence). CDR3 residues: CASSQSVEQYF. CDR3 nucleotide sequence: TGTGCCAGCAGCCAATCGGTGGAGCAGTACTTC.

The CDR3 loop is CASSVPGGRETQYF. CDR3 nucleotide sequence: TGTGCCAGCAGCGTCCCGGGGGGTCGGGAGACCCAGTACTTC. The chain is built from TRBV9 and TRBJ2-5; 7 bases are a match to TRBD2. This CDR3 region has 14 residues. From germline, CDR1 is SGDLS and CDR2 YYNGEE. V was pared by 2 bases and J by 5 bases, with 6 bases of the junction left unmatched.

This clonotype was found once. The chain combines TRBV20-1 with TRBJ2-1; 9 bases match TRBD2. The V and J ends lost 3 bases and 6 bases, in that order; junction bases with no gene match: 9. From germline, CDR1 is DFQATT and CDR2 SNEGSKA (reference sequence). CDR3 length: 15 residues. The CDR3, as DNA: TGCAGTGCTAGGAGTGAGCGGGGGGCCTTCAATGAGCAGTTCTTC. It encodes CSARSERGAFNEQFF.

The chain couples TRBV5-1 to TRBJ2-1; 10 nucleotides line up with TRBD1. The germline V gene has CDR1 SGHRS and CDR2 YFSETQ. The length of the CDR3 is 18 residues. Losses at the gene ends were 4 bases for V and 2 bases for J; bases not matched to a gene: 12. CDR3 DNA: TGCGCCAGCAGCCAATCGACACAGACAGGGGGCGCCTACAATGAGCAGTTCTTC. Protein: CASSQSTQTGGAYNEQFF.

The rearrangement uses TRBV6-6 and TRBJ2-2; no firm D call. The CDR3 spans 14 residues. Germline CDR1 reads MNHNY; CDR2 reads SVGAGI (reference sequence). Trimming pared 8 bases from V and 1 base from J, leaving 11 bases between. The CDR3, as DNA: TGTGCCAGCCTCGGGCCCCTGAACACCGGGGAGCTGTTTTTT. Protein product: CASLGPLNTGELFF.

CDR3 sequence (DNA): TGCGCCAGCAGTCTTTCCGGGGGGATAGCTTTCTTT. This sequence encodes CASSLSGGIAFF. The chain has TRBV4-3 and TRBJ1-1; TRBD1 is a possible D gene (5 bases). In germline, CDR1 is LGHNA, CDR2 YSLEER. Trimming stripped 6 bases from V and 10 bases from J, with 15 bases between. CDR3 size: 12 residues.

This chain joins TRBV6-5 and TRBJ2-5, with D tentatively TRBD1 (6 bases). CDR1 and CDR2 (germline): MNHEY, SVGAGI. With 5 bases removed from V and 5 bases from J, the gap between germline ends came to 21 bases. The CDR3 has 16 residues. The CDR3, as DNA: TGTGCCAGCAGTCTTTTCAATCAGGGGCACATGGAGACCCAGTACTTC. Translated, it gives CASSLFNQGHMETQYF.

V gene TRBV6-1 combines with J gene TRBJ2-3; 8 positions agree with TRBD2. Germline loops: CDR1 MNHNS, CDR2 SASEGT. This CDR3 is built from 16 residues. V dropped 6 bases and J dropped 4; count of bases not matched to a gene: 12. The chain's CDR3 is CASRERSGRQADTQYF. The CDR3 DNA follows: TGTGCCAGCAGAGAAAGGAGCGGGAGACAAGCAGATACGCAGTATTTT.

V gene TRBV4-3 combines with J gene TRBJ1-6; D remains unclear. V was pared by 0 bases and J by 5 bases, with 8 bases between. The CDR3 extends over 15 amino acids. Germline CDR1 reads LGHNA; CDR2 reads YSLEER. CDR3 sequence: CASSQEHRNNSPLHF. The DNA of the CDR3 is TGCGCCAGCAGCCAAGAACACAGAAATAATTCACCCCTCCACTTT.

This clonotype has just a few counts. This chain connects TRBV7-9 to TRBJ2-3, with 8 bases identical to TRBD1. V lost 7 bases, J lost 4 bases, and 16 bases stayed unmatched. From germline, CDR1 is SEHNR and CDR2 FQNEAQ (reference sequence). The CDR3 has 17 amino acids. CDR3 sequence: CASTFRTRQGASDTQYF. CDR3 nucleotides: TGTGCCAGCACTTTTCGGACGCGCCAGGGGGCATCAGATACGCAGTATTTT.

The CDR3 loop is CASSRIQGAGEQFF. The CDR3 nucleotides are TGCGCCAGCAGCCGGATTCAGGGGGCGGGTGAGCAGTTCTTC. V and J are TRBV5-1 and TRBJ2-1, with TRBD1 identical over 8 bases. CDR1 is SGHRS and CDR2 is YFSETQ in the germline V gene. Trimming at V came to 4 bases and at J to 9 bases, leaving 9 bases not matched to a gene. The length of the CDR3 is 14 residues.

CDR3 nucleotides: TGTGCCAGCACCCACCCCCAGGGGCACAATGAGCAGTACTTC. It yields the protein CASTHPQGHNEQYF. The J gene is TRBJ2-7, the V gene TRBV7-2; D is possibly TRBD1 (6 bases). Looked up from germline, CDR1 is SGHTA and CDR2 is FQGNSA. There are 14 residues in the CDR3. The V gene lost 7 bases and the J gene lost 7 bases, with 20 bases spanning the gap.

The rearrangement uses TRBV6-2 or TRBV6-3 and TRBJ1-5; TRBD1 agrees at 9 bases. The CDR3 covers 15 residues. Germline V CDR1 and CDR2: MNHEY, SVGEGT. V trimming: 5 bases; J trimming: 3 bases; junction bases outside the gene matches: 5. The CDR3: CASSNRDRANQPQHF. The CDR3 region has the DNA TGTGCCAGCAGTAACCGGGACAGGGCCAATCAGCCCCAGCATTTT.